This TCR beta chain was captured by sequencing in a study of T cell responses to AZD1222 COVID-19 vaccine. General observations from the study: There were mostly white British donors and more females than males, and clonal diversity was possibly underestimated.

Some clones are missing from TCRdb's copy, which holds only in-frame ones; the method was immunoSEQ multiplex PCR. The table has approximately 100,000 clones, roughly 90% seen once. Germline V gene lookup returns CDR1 MDHEN and CDR2 SYDVKM. V lost 6 bases and J lost 1, with 12 bases in between. This CDR3 contains 14 residues. Turning to this clone: Antigen unknown.

This sequence joins TRBV28 and TRBJ1-1, with D perhaps TRBD1 (5 bases). Sequenced material: peripheral blood, taken on day 0 of AZD1222 vaccination. The TCR was taken from an adult in good health. The CDR3 spells CASRGTLGNTEAFF. In nucleotides, the CDR3 is TGTGCCAGCAGGGGGACCCTTGGGAACACTGAAGCTTTCTTT.